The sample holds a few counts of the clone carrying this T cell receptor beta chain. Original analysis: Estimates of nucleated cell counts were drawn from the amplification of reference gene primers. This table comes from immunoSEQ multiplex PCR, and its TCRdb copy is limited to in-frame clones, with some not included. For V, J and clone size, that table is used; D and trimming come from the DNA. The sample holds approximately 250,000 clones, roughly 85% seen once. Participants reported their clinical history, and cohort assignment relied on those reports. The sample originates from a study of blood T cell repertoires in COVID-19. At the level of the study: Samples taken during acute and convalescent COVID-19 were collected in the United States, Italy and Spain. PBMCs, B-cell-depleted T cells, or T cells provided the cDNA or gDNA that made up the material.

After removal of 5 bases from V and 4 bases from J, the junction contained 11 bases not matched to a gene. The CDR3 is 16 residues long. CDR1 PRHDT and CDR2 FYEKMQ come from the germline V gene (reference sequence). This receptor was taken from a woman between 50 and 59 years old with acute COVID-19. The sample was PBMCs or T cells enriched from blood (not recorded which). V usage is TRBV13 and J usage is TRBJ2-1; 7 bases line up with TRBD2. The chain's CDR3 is CASSALGRELYNEQFF. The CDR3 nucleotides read TGTGCCAGCAGCGCTCTAGGGCGGGAGTTATACAATGAGCAGTTCTTC. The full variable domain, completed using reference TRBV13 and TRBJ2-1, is AAGVIQSPRHLIKEKRETATLKCYPIPRHDTVYWYQQGPGQDPQFLISFYEKMQSDKGSIPDRFSAQQFSDYHSELNMSSLELGDSALYFCASSALGRELYNEQFFGPGTRLTVL.